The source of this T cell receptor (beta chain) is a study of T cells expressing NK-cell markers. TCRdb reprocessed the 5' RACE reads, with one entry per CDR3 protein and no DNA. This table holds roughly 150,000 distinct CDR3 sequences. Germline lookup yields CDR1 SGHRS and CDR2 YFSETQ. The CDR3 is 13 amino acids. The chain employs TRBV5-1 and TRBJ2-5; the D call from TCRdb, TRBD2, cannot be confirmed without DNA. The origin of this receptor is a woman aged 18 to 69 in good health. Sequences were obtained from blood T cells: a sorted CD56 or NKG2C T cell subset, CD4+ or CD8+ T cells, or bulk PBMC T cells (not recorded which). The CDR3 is CASSEGIGETQYF.